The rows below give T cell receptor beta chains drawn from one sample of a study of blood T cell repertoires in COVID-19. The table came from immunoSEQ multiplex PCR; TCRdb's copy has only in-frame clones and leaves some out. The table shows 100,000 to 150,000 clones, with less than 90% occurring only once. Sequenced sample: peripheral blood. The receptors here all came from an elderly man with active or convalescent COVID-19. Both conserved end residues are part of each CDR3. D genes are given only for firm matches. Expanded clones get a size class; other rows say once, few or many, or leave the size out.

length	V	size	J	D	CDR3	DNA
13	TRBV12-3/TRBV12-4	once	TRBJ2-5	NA	CASSSRDSKTQYF	TGTGCCAGCAGTTCCCGGGACTCAAAGACCCAGTACTTC
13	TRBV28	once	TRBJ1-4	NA	CASSLEGLEKLFF	TGTGCCAGCAGTTTAGAAGGACTGGAAAAACTGTTTTTT
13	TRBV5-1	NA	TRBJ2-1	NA	CASSLSGHNEQFF	TGCGCCAGCAGCTTGAGCGGCCACAATGAGCAGTTCTTC
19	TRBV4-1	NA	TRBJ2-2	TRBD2	CASSQELWGGGPNTGELFF	TGCGCCAGCAGCCAAGAATTGTGGGGCGGGGGACCGAACACCGGGGAGCTGTTTTTT
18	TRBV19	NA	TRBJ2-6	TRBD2	CASSTSRGGDSGANVLTF	TGTGCCAGTAGTACCTCGAGGGGAGGGGACTCTGGGGCCAACGTCCTGACTTTC
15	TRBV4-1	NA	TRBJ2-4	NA	CASSQVDIAKNIQYF	TGCGCCAGCAGCCAAGTAGACATAGCCAAAAACATTCAGTACTTC
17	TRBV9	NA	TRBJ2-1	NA	CASSVADSGYSYNEQFF	TGTGCCAGCAGCGTAGCTGATAGCGGATACTCCTACAATGAGCAGTTCTTC
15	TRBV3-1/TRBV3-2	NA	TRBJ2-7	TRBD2	CASRDNGGGSYEQYF	TGTGCCAGCAGGGATAATGGGGGGGGCTCCTACGAGCAGTACTTC
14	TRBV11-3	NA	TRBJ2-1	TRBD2	CASSSGTSGSEVFF	TGTGCCAGCAGCTCAGGGACTAGCGGGAGTGAGGTGTTCTTC
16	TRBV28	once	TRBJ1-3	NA	CASRPGTRSSGNTIYF	TGTGCCAGTCGTCCGGGGACTAGAAGCTCTGGAAACACCATATATTTT
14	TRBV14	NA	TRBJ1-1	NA	CASSLGQTNTEAFF	TGTGCCAGCAGCCTCGGACAGACGAACACTGAAGCTTTCTTT
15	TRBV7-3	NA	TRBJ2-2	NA	CASSPQRTNTGELFF	TGTGCCAGCAGCCCCCAGCGGACTAATACCGGGGAGCTGTTTTTT
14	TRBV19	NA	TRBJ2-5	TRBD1	CASSRGTAEETQYF	TGTGCCAGTAGTAGAGGGACAGCCGAAGAGACCCAGTACTTC
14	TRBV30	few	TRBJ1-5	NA	CAWSGTLRGQPQHF	TGTGCCTGGAGTGGGACCCTCCGAGGGCAGCCCCAGCATTTT
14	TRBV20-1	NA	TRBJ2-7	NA	CSASSITSSYEQYF	TGCAGTGCTAGTTCGATCACTAGTTCATACGAGCAGTACTTC
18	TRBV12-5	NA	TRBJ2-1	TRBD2	CASGLGWSSGRRDNEQFF	TGTGCTAGTGGTTTGGGGTGGTCTAGCGGGAGGCGGGACAATGAGCAGTTCTTC
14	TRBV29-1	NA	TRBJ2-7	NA	CSVEVTASVYEQYF	TGCAGCGTTGAGGTGACAGCCAGTGTCTACGAGCAGTACTTC
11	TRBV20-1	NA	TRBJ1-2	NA	CSAWTVPGYTF	TGCAGTGCCTGGACAGTACCTGGCTACACCTTC
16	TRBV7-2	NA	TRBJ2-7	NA	CASSSLLASAVYEQYF	TGTGCCAGCAGCTCCCTCCTAGCGTCAGCGGTCTACGAGCAGTACTTC
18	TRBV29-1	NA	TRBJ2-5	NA	CSVEFPRPDYRSGETQYF	TGCAGCGTTGAATTTCCACGACCGGATTATCGGTCGGGGGAGACCCAGTACTTC
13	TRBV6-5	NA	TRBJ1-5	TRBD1	CASRGQSVQPQHF	TGTGCCAGCAGGGGACAGAGCGTGCAGCCCCAGCATTTT
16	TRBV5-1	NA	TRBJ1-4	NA	CASSLGSPAPNEKLFF	TGCGCCAGCAGCTTGGGGAGTCCAGCCCCTAATGAAAAACTGTTTTTT
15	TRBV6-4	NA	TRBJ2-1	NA	CASSDSGTGVNEQFF	TGTGCCAGCAGTGACAGCGGGACAGGCGTCAATGAGCAGTTCTTC
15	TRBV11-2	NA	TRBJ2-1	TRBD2	CASSFDLAGRAGQFF	TGTGCCAGCAGCTTCGACCTAGCGGGGAGGGCTGGGCAGTTCTTC
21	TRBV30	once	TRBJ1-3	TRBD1	CAWSVLRIVGTGEISGNTIYF	TGTGCCTGGAGTGTGCTAAGGATTGTCGGGACAGGGGAAATCTCTGGAAACACCATATATTTT
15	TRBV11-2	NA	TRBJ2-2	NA	CASRPRSSNTGELFF	TGTGCCAGCAGGCCGCGGAGCTCGAACACCGGGGAGCTGTTTTTT
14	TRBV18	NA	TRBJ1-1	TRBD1	CASSPRGQNTEAFF	TGTGCCAGCTCACCTAGGGGGCAGAACACTGAAGCTTTCTTT
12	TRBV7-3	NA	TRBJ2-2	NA	CASSAKTGELFF	TGTGCCAGCAGCGCGAAAACCGGGGAGCTGTTTTTT
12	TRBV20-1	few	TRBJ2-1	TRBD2	CSASRSGDEQFF	TGCAGTGCTAGTCGTAGCGGGGATGAGCAGTTCTTC
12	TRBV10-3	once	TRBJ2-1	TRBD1	CATRQGADEQFF	TGTGCCACCCGACAGGGGGCAGATGAGCAGTTCTTC
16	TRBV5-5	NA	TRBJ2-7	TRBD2	CASSLRTSGRGYEQYF	TGTGCCAGCAGCTTGAGGACTAGCGGGAGAGGGTACGAGCAGTACTTC
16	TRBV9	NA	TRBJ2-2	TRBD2	CASSETPSGTTGELFF	TGTGCCAGCAGCGAAACGCCTAGCGGTACCACCGGGGAGCTGTTTTTT
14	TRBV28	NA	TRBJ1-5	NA	CASSFIYSNQPQHF	TGTGCCAGCAGTTTTATATATAGCAATCAGCCCCAGCATTTT
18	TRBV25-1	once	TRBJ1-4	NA	CASSEYRGHPSTNEKLFF	TGTGCCAGCAGTGAATATAGGGGACATCCCTCAACTAATGAAAAACTGTTTTTT
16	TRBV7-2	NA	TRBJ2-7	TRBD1	CASSPSTGGFSYEQYF	TGTGCCAGCAGCCCATCGACAGGGGGTTTCTCCTACGAGCAGTACTTC
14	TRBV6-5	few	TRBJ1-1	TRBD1	CASSSGTGQTMAFF	TGTGCCAGCAGTTCCGGGACAGGGCAGACGATGGCTTTCTTT
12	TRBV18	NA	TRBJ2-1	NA	CASSPADNEQFF	TGTGCCAGCTCACCGGCGGACAATGAGCAGTTCTTC
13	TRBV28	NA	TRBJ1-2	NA	CASMKGGDYGYTF	TGTGCCAGCATGAAGGGAGGGGACTATGGCTACACCTTC
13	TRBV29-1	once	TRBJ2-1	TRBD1	CSVVRGGQATQFF	TGCAGCGTTGTTAGGGGTGGACAGGCGACGCAGTTCTTC
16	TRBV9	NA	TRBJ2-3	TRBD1	CASSVGNTGVTDTQYF	TGTGCCAGCAGCGTAGGGAATACAGGGGTTACAGATACGCAGTATTTT
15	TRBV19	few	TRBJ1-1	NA	CASKETGRLNTEAFF	TGTGCCAGTAAGGAGACAGGCCGACTGAACACTGAAGCTTTCTTT
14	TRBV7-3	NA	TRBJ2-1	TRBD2	CASSFPGLAGEQFF	TGTGCCAGCAGCTTCCCCGGACTAGCGGGAGAGCAGTTCTTC